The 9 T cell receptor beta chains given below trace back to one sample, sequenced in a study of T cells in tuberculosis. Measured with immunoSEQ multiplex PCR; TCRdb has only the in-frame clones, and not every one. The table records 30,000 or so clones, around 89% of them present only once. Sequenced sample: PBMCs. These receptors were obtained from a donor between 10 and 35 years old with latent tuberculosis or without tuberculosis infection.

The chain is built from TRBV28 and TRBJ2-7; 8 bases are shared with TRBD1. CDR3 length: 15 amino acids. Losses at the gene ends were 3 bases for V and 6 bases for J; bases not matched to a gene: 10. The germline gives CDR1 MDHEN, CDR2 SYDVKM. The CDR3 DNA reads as TGTGCCAGCAGTTTTAGTGGACAGGGAGTCGGCGAGCAGTACTTC. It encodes CASSFSGQGVGEQYF. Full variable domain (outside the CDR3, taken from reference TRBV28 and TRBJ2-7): DVKVTQSSRYLVKRTGEKVFLECVQDMDHENMFWYRQDPGLGLRLIYFSYDVKMKEKGDIPEGYSVSREKKERFSLILESASTNQTSMYLCASSFSGQGVGEQYFGPGTRLTVT.

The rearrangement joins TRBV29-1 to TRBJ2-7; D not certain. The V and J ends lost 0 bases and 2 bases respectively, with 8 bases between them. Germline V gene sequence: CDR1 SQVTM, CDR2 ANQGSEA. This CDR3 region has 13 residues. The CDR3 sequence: CSVEDIQTYEQYF. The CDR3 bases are TGCAGCGTTGAAGATATACAGACCTACGAGCAGTACTTC.

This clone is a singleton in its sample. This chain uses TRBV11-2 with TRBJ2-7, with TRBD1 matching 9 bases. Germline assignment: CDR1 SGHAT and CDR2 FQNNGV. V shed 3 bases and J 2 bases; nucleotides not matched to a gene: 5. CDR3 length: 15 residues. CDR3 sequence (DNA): TGTGCCAGCAGCTTCCCAGGACAGGGGACCTACGAGCAGTACTTC. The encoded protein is CASSFPGQGTYEQYF.

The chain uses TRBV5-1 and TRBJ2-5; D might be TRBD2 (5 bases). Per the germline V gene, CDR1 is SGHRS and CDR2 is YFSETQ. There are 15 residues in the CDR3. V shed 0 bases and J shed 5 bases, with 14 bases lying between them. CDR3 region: CASSLGGEPGETQYF. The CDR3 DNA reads TGCGCCAGCAGCTTGGGTGGGGAACCGGGGGAGACCCAGTACTTC.

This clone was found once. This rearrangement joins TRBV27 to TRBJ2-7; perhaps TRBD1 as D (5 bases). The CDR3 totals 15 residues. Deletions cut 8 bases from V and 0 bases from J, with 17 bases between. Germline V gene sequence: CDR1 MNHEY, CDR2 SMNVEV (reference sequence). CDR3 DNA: TGTGCCAGCGGCATAGGGGCCACCTTCTCCTACGAGCAGTACTTC. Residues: CASGIGATFSYEQYF.

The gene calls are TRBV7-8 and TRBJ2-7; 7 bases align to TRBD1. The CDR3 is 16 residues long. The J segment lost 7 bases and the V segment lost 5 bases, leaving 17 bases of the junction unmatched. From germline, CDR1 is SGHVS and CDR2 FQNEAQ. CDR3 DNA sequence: TGTGCCAGCAGCCGGACGACCGGGACAGATCTTGGGGAGCAGTACTTC. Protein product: CASSRTTGTDLGEQYF.

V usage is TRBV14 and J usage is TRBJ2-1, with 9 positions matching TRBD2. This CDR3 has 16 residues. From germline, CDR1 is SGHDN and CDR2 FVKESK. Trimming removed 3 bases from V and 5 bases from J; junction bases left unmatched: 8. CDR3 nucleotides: TGTGCCAGCAGCCATCTCCTGCGGGGGGGCAACAATGAGCAGTTCTTC. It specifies CASSHLLRGGNNEQFF.

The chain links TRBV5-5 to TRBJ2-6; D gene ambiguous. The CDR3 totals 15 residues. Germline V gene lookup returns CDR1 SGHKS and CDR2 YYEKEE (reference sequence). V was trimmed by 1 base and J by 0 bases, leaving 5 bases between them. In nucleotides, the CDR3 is TGTGCCAGCAGCTTGTATTACTCTGGGGCCAACGTCCTGACTTTC. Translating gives CASSLYYSGANVLTF.

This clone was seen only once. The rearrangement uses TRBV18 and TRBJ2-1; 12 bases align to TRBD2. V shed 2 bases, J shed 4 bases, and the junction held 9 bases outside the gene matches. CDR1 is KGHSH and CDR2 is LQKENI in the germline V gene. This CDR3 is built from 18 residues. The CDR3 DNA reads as TGTGCCAGCTCACCAGTAACTAGCGGGGGGACCAAATACAATGAGCAGTTCTTC. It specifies CASSPVTSGGTKYNEQFF.